The clone carrying this T cell receptor (beta chain) was observed many times. The entry originates in a study of T cells after yellow fever vaccination. TCRdb re-called the 5' RACE reads through MiXCR, storing one row per CDR3 protein. The sample consists of 360,000 or so distinct CDR3 sequences, roughly 10% of them appearing once. This CDR3 is built from 15 residues. V was trimmed by 1 base and J by 6 bases, leaving 14 bases between them. Germline assignment: CDR1 LGHDT and CDR2 YNNKEL (reference sequence). Sequences were derived from PBMCs, sampled on the day of the first yellow fever vaccination. The gene calls are TRBV3-1 and TRBJ2-3; no reliable D call. This receptor was taken from a man aged 18 to 29 who received the YFV17D yellow fever vaccine. The CDR3 DNA reads as TGTGCCAGCAGCCAAGGAAATCTAGAGACGGATACGCAGTATTTT. Its protein is CASSQGNLETDTQYF.